These T cell receptor beta chains were read from a single sample in a study of blood T cell repertoires in COVID-19. TCRdb's table, derived via immunoSEQ multiplex PCR, lists solely in-frame clones and lacks some. The table has more than 95,000 clones, about 82% seen once. The specimen sequenced was peripheral blood. The receptors come from a human donor in a cohort sampled during active COVID-19. Each CDR3 is given without its conserved first and last residue.

V: TRBV7-2; J: TRBJ2-1; CDR3: ASSSSGTVSYNEQF
V: TRBV10-1; J: TRBJ2-7; CDR3: ASSQLPGSEQY
V: TRBV12-3/TRBV12-4; J: TRBJ2-7; CDR3: ASMVDRGREQY
V: TRBV6-5; J: TRBJ2-1; CDR3: ASSYGGRGRNEQF
V: TRBV27; J: TRBJ1-6; CDR3: ASSLPNSPLH
V: TRBV30; J: TRBJ1-5; CDR3: AWSVLGGRNQPQH
V: TRBV13; J: TRBJ2-7; CDR3: ASILSGRPNYEQY
V: TRBV6-5; J: TRBJ1-4; CDR3: ASSHSLKGQGRKLF
V: TRBV11-2; J: TRBJ2-5; CDR3: ASSLVGFDGTKETQY
V: TRBV11-2; J: TRBJ1-5; CDR3: ASSSIGTGGAPQH
V: TRBV27; J: TRBJ2-7; CDR3: ASSLRDSAYEQY
V: TRBV9; J: TRBJ2-2; CDR3: ASSVNTEGELF
V: TRBV5-1; J: TRBJ2-1; CDR3: ASSGGLAAYNEQF
V: TRBV28; J: TRBJ1-1; CDR3: ASSPKHKGTGRNTEAF
V: TRBV29-1; J: TRBJ2-3; CDR3: SVFPVEGTDTQY
V: TRBV7-9; J: TRBJ1-1; CDR3: ASTESNGQGMTEAF
V: TRBV5-1; J: TRBJ1-1; CDR3: ASQGMNTEAF
V: TRBV6-6; J: TRBJ1-2; CDR3: ASSSTGDYGYT
V: TRBV4-3; J: TRBJ2-1; CDR3: ASSPRGLAGGRDNEQF
V: TRBV7-2; J: TRBJ2-5; CDR3: ASSLAGGRLETQY
V: TRBV10-2; J: TRBJ2-2; CDR3: ASSQQTVTGELF
V: TRBV9; J: TRBJ2-1; CDR3: ASSPGGSSHNEQF
V: TRBV11-1; J: TRBJ1-1; CDR3: ASSPDRTEAF
V: TRBV5-1; J: TRBJ2-1; CDR3: ASSSRELSGTSGSYNEQF
V: TRBV12-3/TRBV12-4; J: TRBJ1-5; CDR3: ASRQGSNQPQH
V: TRBV4-1; J: TRBJ2-3; CDR3: ASSQDGWTGGSTDTQY
V: TRBV16; J: TRBJ2-3; CDR3: ASSRIVGTGSDTQY
V: TRBV6-5; J: TRBJ1-2; CDR3: ASSYSGRGPYGYT
V: TRBV9; J: TRBJ2-1; CDR3: ASSVTLTGTPNNEQF
V: TRBV18; J: TRBJ1-1; CDR3: ASSPMTGTVMNTEAF
V: TRBV5-1; J: TRBJ1-2; CDR3: ASSLGQGAEGLAYT
V: TRBV7-2; J: TRBJ2-4; CDR3: ASSLGAAGGPNIQY
V: TRBV6-2/TRBV6-3; J: TRBJ2-7; CDR3: ASNPRDRNFYEQY